The 15 T cell receptor beta chains in this list originate from one sample, sequenced in a study of CD8 T cells in Susac syndrome. RNA totalling roughly 0.45 to 1 ug underwent reverse transcription with random hexamers. TCRdb re-derived calls from the immunoSEQ multiplex PCR reads in MiXCR, one entry per CDR3 protein. This sample has around 300,000 distinct CDR3 sequences, with roughly 85% found just once. The sample was CD8+ T cells from PBMCs. The receptor source for this set is a human donor with multiple sclerosis.

The V call is TRBV7-9, the J call TRBJ1-1; TRBD1 matches at 9 bases. Trimming at V came to 5 bases and at J to 7 bases, leaving 8 bases not matched to a gene. The CDR3 is 14 amino acids. The germline V gene has CDR1 SEHNR and CDR2 FQNEAQ (reference sequence). CDR3 in amino acids: CASSPRDRDFEAFF. The CDR3 region has the DNA TGTGCCAGCAGCCCACGGGACAGGGATTTTGAAGCTTTCTTT.

In this sample, this clonotype turned up once. The gene calls are TRBV20-1 and TRBJ2-7, with D possibly being TRBD1 or TRBD2 (5 bases each). V was shortened by 6 bases and J by 0 bases, with 15 bases between the two germline ends. Germline CDR1 and CDR2: DFQATT and SNEGSKA (reference sequence). This CDR3 is 14 amino acids long. This CDR3 is CSARIRDLSYEQYF. The CDR3 DNA reads TGCAGTGCGCGAATCAGGGACCTCTCCTACGAGCAGTACTTC.

The rearrangement links TRBV7-6 to TRBJ2-1, with TRBD1 matching over 7 bases. CDR3 length: 13 residues. Germline CDR1 and CDR2: SGHVS and FNYEAQ. With 6 bases clipped from V and 4 bases from J, the junction kept 3 bases outside the gene matches. The CDR3 region is CASRPTGYNEQFF. The CDR3 bases are TGTGCCAGCAGGCCGACAGGGTACAATGAGCAGTTCTTC.

This chain connects TRBV6-1 to TRBJ1-2; TRBD1 is a possible D gene (6 bases). Germline lookup yields CDR1 MNHNS and CDR2 SASEGT. Trimming took off 6 bases at V and 7 bases at J, with 12 bases between the two ends. CDR3 length equals 12 residues. The DNA for the CDR3 is TGTGCCAGCAGAGCAGGGGCGAGTGGCTACACCTTC. Residues: CASRAGASGYTF.

This clonotype was observed a few times. This chain joins TRBV28 and TRBJ2-7; 8 bases agree with TRBD2. Unmatched junction bases numbered 6, after V lost 3 bases and J lost 2 bases. The germline V gene encodes CDR1 MDHEN and CDR2 SYDVKM. This CDR3 region has 15 residues. CDR3 coding DNA: TGTGCCAGCAGTTTCATGGCGGGGGGAACCTACGAGCAGTACTTC. It is translated as CASSFMAGGTYEQYF.

The rearrangement uses TRBV5-1 and TRBJ2-1; D possibly corresponds to TRBD1 (5 bases). Germline CDR1 reads SGHRS; CDR2 reads YFSETQ. Deletions cut 0 bases from V and 4 bases from J, with 8 bases between. CDR3 size: 14 residues. CDR3 coding DNA: TGCGCCAGCAGCTTGGAGGGGCTGTACAATGAGCAGTTCTTC. This encodes CASSLEGLYNEQFF.

The rearrangement links TRBV27 to TRBJ2-1; TRBD2 aligns across 11 bases. Germline CDR1 is MNHEY and CDR2 is SMNVEV (reference sequence). Trimming took 5 bases from V and 7 from J; bases not matched to a gene: 7. CDR3 length: 15 residues. CDR3 DNA: TGTGCCAGCAGTGCCGGGACTAGCGGCATAAATGAGCAGTTCTTC. Its translation: CASSAGTSGINEQFF.

This clonotype was counted a few times. The chain combines TRBV7-2 with TRBJ1-2; 10 bases are a match to TRBD1. Losses at the gene ends were 3 bases for V and 8 bases for J; bases not matched to a gene: 3. The V gene's germline CDR1 is SGHTA and CDR2 FQGNSA. The CDR3 totals 13 residues. The CDR3 DNA reads TGTGCCAGCAGCTTGGGGACAGGGGACGGCTACACCTTC. It is translated as CASSLGTGDGYTF.

The chain combines TRBV6-2 or TRBV6-3 with TRBJ2-4, with D uncertain. V was pared by 2 bases and J by 1 base, with 12 bases between. This CDR3 comprises 16 residues. Per the germline V gene, CDR1 is MNHEY and CDR2 is SVGEGT. CDR3 bases: TGTGCCAGCAGTTACGCCACGACTGGGGCCAAAAACATTCAGTACTTC. As protein: CASSYATTGAKNIQYF.

This clonotype came up once. The chain recombines TRBV24-1 with TRBJ2-3; 10 nucleotides match TRBD2. The germline V gene encodes CDR1 KGHDR and CDR2 SFDVKD. This CDR3 is 18 amino acids long. The junction had 12 bases not matched to a gene; V was cut back by 4 bases and J by 3 bases. The CDR3, as DNA: TGTGCCACCAGTGACCCCCCGGCTAGCGGGAGATTAACAGATACGCAGTATTTT. This translates into CATSDPPASGRLTDTQYF.

The CDR3 region has the DNA TGTGCCAGCAGCTTAAGGGAACAGGGGGCGTTAACAATCGATACGCAGTATTTT. Its protein product is CASSLREQGALTIDTQYF. The rearrangement uses TRBV7-8 and TRBJ2-3, with TRBD1 matching 9 bases. The CDR3 is 18 residues long. Germline V gene data show CDR1 as SGHVS and CDR2 as FQNEAQ. The ends lost 2 bases at V and 6 bases at J; junction bases unmatched: 15.

The chain joins TRBV10-3 to TRBJ2-7; 12 nucleotides match TRBD1. The CDR3 is made up of 14 amino acids. CDR1 is ENHRY, CDR2 SYGVKD, per germline. V lost 6 bases to trimming and J lost 7 bases; unmatched junction nucleotides: 7. The CDR3 region is CAISPGDRGLEQYF. The CDR3 nucleotides are TGTGCCATCAGCCCCGGGGACAGGGGGCTTGAGCAGTACTTC.

This chain connects TRBV7-3 to TRBJ1-2; 7 positions match TRBD1. The ends lost 5 bases at V and 4 bases at J; junction bases unmatched: 10. The CDR3 extends over 15 amino acids. From germline, CDR1 is SGHTA and CDR2 FQGTGA. The CDR3 DNA reads TGTGCCAGCAGCCCTTCAGGGGGAGGAGGCTATGGCTACACCTTC. It codes for CASSPSGGGGYGYTF.

The chain uses TRBV20-1 and TRBJ2-5; maybe TRBD2 (6 bases). Germline V lookup: CDR1 DFQATT, CDR2 SNEGSKA (reference sequence). Trimming removed 3 bases from V and 8 bases from J, with 25 bases in between. CDR3 length equals 16 residues. CDR3 sequence: CSASPGYGGRSGTQYF. CDR3 DNA sequence: TGCAGTGCTAGCCCCGGGTACGGGGGAAGGTCTGGTACCCAGTACTTC.

This clonotype came up once. DNA of the CDR3: TGCGCCAGCAGCTATCCCGTTCGCCGGGGGCCCGGGTCGTATGAGCAGTTCTTC. It translates to CASSYPVRRGPGSYEQFF. The chain couples TRBV5-1 to TRBJ2-1; D is perhaps TRBD1 or TRBD2 (6 bases each). The ends were cut back, 3 bases at V and 8 bases at J, with 27 bases in the middle. Germline lookup yields CDR1 SGHRS and CDR2 YFSETQ. The CDR3 is 18 amino acids.